A selection of T cell receptor beta chains follows, all from one sample in a study of OX40 agonist ivuxolimab in advanced cancers. Here immunoSEQ multiplex PCR was the method, and the copy in TCRdb shows in-frame clones only, minus some. The sample yields over 65,000 clones, just under 95% seen once. Specimen: CD4+ or CD8+ T cells sorted from blood, collected in a trial of the OX40 agonist ivuxolimab. Receptor source: an adult with an advanced solid tumor such as melanoma, head and neck, liver or kidney cancer. The CDR3 runs from the conserved cysteine through the conserved F or W. A D gene is named only where the DNA matches it firmly. Rows may omit the clone size; those that give it use once, few, many or a size class.

D	J	V	size	DNA	CDR3
TRBD2	TRBJ2-1	TRBV27	.	TGTGCCAGCAGTTTAGGGGTAGCGGGGGTCTACAATGAGCAGTTCTTC	CASSLGVAGVYNEQFF
TRBD2	TRBJ2-7	TRBV19	.	TGTGCCAGTAGTATAGGCGGGAGCTACGAGCAGTACTTC	CASSIGGSYEQYF
.	TRBJ2-5	TRBV5-6	.	TGTGCCAGCAGCTTGGTGGGTTTCGAGACCCAGTACTTC	CASSLVGFETQYF
.	TRBJ1-1	TRBV5-1	.	TGCGCCAGCAGCTTGGTCGGAACCACCGAAGCTTTCTTT	CASSLVGTTEAFF
.	TRBJ2-3	TRBV14	.	TGTGCCAGCACCTCTATGGCGCCCGATACGCAGTATTTT	CASTSMAPDTQYF
.	TRBJ2-7	TRBV6-5	.	TGTGCCAGCAGTCTCGGGGGCCCTGCCTACGAGCAGTACTTC	CASSLGGPAYEQYF
.	TRBJ2-7	TRBV7-9	.	TGTGCCAGCAGCTTCGGTACATCCGATACCCTATACGAGCAGTACTTC	CASSFGTSDTLYEQYF
TRBD2	TRBJ2-1	TRBV7-6	once	TGTGCCAGCAGCCCCACTCAGACTAGCGCTTACAATGAGCAGTTCTTC	CASSPTQTSAYNEQFF
.	TRBJ1-5	TRBV5-6	.	TGTGCCAGCAGCTCAACCAGGGGCTATAGCAATCAGCCCCAGCATTTT	CASSSTRGYSNQPQHF
TRBD1	TRBJ2-5	TRBV27	once	TGTGCCAGCAGTGCAACAGGGGGCCGGGAGACCCAGTACTTC	CASSATGGRETQYF
.	TRBJ2-7	TRBV7-6	.	TGTGCCAGCAGCTTTCACGACAACTCCTACGAGCAGTACTTC	CASSFHDNSYEQYF
.	TRBJ1-1	TRBV9	.	TGTGCCAGCAGCCCCCGGATGAACACTGAAGCTTTCTTT	CASSPRMNTEAFF
.	TRBJ2-2	TRBV7-6	.	TGTGCCAGCACCCAGGGCACGAACACCGGGGAGCTGTTTTTT	CASTQGTNTGELFF
.	TRBJ1-5	TRBV5-1	.	TGCGCCAGCAGCTTGAAGCCAGGAGATCAGCCCCAGCATTTT	CASSLKPGDQPQHF
TRBD2	TRBJ2-2	TRBV7-7	.	TGTGCCAGCAGCTTCGGACTAGCGGGGGGCCATGGCGGGGAGCTGTTTTTT	CASSFGLAGGHGGELFF
TRBD2	TRBJ2-7	TRBV6-5	few	TGTGCCAGCAGTTATTTCGCGGGGGGAGGCTACGAGCAGTACTTC	CASSYFAGGGYEQYF
.	TRBJ1-2	TRBV6-5	.	TGTGCCAGCAGTTCCCTGACAGCACCCAGCTATGGCTACACCTTC	CASSSLTAPSYGYTF
.	TRBJ2-2	TRBV21-1	.	TGTGCCAGCAGCACCCAGAACACCGGGGAGCTGTTTTTT	CASSTQNTGELFF
TRBD1	TRBJ2-7	TRBV5-1	.	TGCGCCAGCTCTCTGCAGGGGGCCTACGAGCAGTACTTC	CASSLQGAYEQYF
TRBD2	TRBJ2-1	TRBV5-6	once	TGTGCCAGCAGCTTGGGACTAGCGGGGACTGAGCAGTTCTTC	CASSLGLAGTEQFF
TRBD1	TRBJ1-2	TRBV29-1	.	TGCAGCGTTGAGGGACAGCTCTATGGCTACACCTTC	CSVEGQLYGYTF
TRBD2	TRBJ2-1	TRBV4-2	.	TGTGCCAGCAGCCGGACTAGCGGGGGTTACAATGAGCAGTTCTTC	CASSRTSGGYNEQFF
.	TRBJ2-1	TRBV7-9	.	TGTGCCAGCAGCCTAAACAATGAGCAGTTCTTC	CASSLNNEQFF
.	TRBJ2-7	TRBV7-9	.	TGTGCCACCAGAGGGATGGGAGTCCTCTCCTACGAGCAGTACTTC	CATRGMGVLSYEQYF
.	TRBJ2-7	TRBV9	.	TGTGCCAGCAGCGCCGGGTCCGGGGCCCCCGAGCAGTACTTC	CASSAGSGAPEQYF
TRBD1	TRBJ2-1	TRBV5-1	.	TGCGCCAGCAGCTTGGGGGACAGGGAAGTTAATGGGGATGAGCAGTTCTTC	CASSLGDREVNGDEQFF
.	TRBJ1-5	TRBV19	.	TGTGCCAGTAGTATACTCGTCCAGGACAATCAGCCCCAGCATTTT	CASSILVQDNQPQHF
TRBD2	TRBJ2-5	TRBV4-3	.	TGCGCCAGCAGCCAAGGCGGGACTAGCCTAGCAGAGACCCAGTACTTC	CASSQGGTSLAETQYF
TRBD1	TRBJ1-5	TRBV9	once	TGTGCCAGCAGTTCAGGGGGGGACAGCCGGAATCAGCCCCAGCATTTT	CASSSGGDSRNQPQHF
.	TRBJ1-2	TRBV5-4	.	TGTGCCAGCAGCTTGGGAACAGGGACATATGGCTACACCTTC	CASSLGTGTYGYTF
TRBD1	TRBJ1-2	TRBV30	.	TGTGCCTGGAGTGGATATACCGGGACAGGGGACCGCGCTAACTATGGCTACACCTTC	CAWSGYTGTGDRANYGYTF
.	TRBJ2-7	TRBV21-1	.	TGTGCCAGCAGCAGACCGGCGGACAGGGGTTTTGACGAGCAGTACTTC	CASSRPADRGFDEQYF
.	TRBJ1-2	TRBV4-1	.	TGCGCCAGCAGCCAATGGGGGGGGTCTTCGGCGATAGGCTACACCTTC	CASSQWGGSSAIGYTF
TRBD1	TRBJ2-7	TRBV5-6	.	TGTGCCAGCAGCCCGGGACAGGCCCCCTCCGAGCAGTACTTC	CASSPGQAPSEQYF
.	TRBJ1-2	TRBV19	.	TGTGCCGACGAGCCAGATAACTATGGCTACACCTTC	CADEPDNYGYTF
TRBD1	TRBJ2-3	TRBV11-1	.	TGTGCCAGCAGCTTGGGCGGGACAGGGAGCACAGATACGCAGTATTTT	CASSLGGTGSTDTQYF
.	TRBJ2-7	TRBV5-1	.	TGCGCCAGCTCACCCGATTGGTCCTTCATCTCCTACGAGCAGTACTTC	CASSPDWSFISYEQYF
.	TRBJ1-2	TRBV12-5	.	TGTGCTAGTGGCAGCACAGCTTATGGCTACACCTTC	CASGSTAYGYTF
.	TRBJ1-2	TRBV21-1	.	TGTGCCACGTGGATCTACACCTTC	CATWIYTF
.	TRBJ2-7	TRBV19	.	TGTGCCAGTAGTTTCCAGGCTAGTAACGAGCAGTACTTC	CASSFQASNEQYF
.	TRBJ2-7	TRBV19	.	TGTGCCAGTAGTCCCGGGGGCCCCTACGAGCAGTACTTC	CASSPGGPYEQYF
TRBD1	TRBJ2-7	TRBV18	.	TGTGCCAGCTCACCGGACAGGGCGTACGAGCAGTACTTC	CASSPDRAYEQYF
TRBD2	TRBJ2-7	TRBV4-3	.	TGCGCCAGCAGCGAAGAAAGGCTAGCGGGTCATTACTCCTACGAGCAGTACTTC	CASSEERLAGHYSYEQYF
.	TRBJ2-7	TRBV19	.	TGTGCCAGTAGTTCGGGAGCATCCTACGAGCAGTACTTC	CASSSGASYEQYF
.	TRBJ2-3	TRBV9	.	TGTGCCAGCAGCGTAGAGGGCTGGTCTAGCACAGATACGCAGTATTTT	CASSVEGWSSTDTQYF
.	TRBJ2-5	TRBV2	.	TGTGCCAGAAACCGGGACTCCGGGGAGACCCAGTACTTC	CARNRDSGETQYF
TRBD1	TRBJ2-7	TRBV5-1	.	TGCGCCAGCAGCTTGGAACAGGGGATATACGAGCAGTACTTC	CASSLEQGIYEQYF
.	TRBJ1-5	TRBV10-3	.	TGTGCCATCAGTGAGTACGTGGGGGATCAGCCCCAGCATTTT	CAISEYVGDQPQHF
.	TRBJ2-5	TRBV27	.	TGTGCCAGCAGTGATTCGTACCAAGAGACCCAGTACTTC	CASSDSYQETQYF
.	TRBJ2-7	TRBV30	.	TGTGCCTGGACTAAATACGAGGGGTACGAGCAGTACTTC	CAWTKYEGYEQYF
.	TRBJ2-1	TRBV13	.	TGTGCCAGCAGCTCGGGGACTTTTGAGCAGTTCTTC	CASSSGTFEQFF
TRBD2	TRBJ2-7	TRBV4-3	.	TGCGCCAGCAGCCAAGGGGAGCGGGGCTACGAGCAGTACTTC	CASSQGERGYEQYF